This note documents a single T cell receptor beta chain sequence. This sample stems from a study of blood T cell repertoires in COVID-19. Study details: T cells, B-cell-depleted T cells, or PBMCs provided the cDNA or gDNA that served as material.

V was pared by 5 bases and J by 0 bases, with 11 bases between. The germline gives CDR1 SGDLS, CDR2 YYNGEE. The CDR3 sequence is 15 residues long. The study recruited people aged roughly 18 to 89 years across some 23 US areas. Assay used: immunoSEQ multiplex PCR; TCRdb lists only in-frame clones, some missing. The sample shows roughly 500,000 clones, roughly 88% of them seen only once. This chain connects TRBV9 to TRBJ2-2; a weak D match, TRBD1 (5 bases). The clonotype comes from a woman between 40 and 50 years old who had recovered from COVID-19. The specimen was PBMCs or T cells enriched from blood (not recorded which). CDR3 sequence reads: CASRGNRTNTGELFF. The CDR3 bases are TGTGCCAGCAGGGGGAACAGGACGAACACCGGGGAGCTGTTTTTT.